This is a list of T cell receptor beta chains from one sample in a study of Ad26.COV2.S vaccination and SARS-CoV-2 variants. Sequencing used immunoSEQ multiplex PCR; TCRdb keeps in-frame clones, though not all of them. This table has roughly 450,000 clones, 75% to 95% appearing once. Sample: peripheral blood, taken in a trial of Ad26.COV2.S vaccine versus placebo. All receptors come from a person between 18 and 59 years old who received the Ad26.COV2.S COVID-19 vaccine or a placebo. The CDR3 runs from the conserved cysteine through the conserved F or W. The D gene is left open where the match is weak. A clone size is listed for some rows: how often the clone was seen (once, few, many), or a class if it is expanded.

J gene,D gene,V gene,clone size,CDR3 protein,CDR3 DNA
TRBJ1-4,NA,TRBV18,NA,CASSPQDNEKLFF,TGTGCCAGCTCACCACAAGATAATGAAAAACTGTTTTTT
TRBJ1-1,NA,TRBV25-1,NA,CASSDFVDTEAFF,TGTGCCAGCAGTGATTTTGTAGACACTGAAGCTTTCTTT
TRBJ2-7,NA,TRBV11-2,NA,CASSLVSYEQYF,TGTGCCAGCAGCTTAGTATCCTACGAGCAGTACTTC
TRBJ2-7,NA,TRBV6-2/TRBV6-3,NA,CASSYSKVGNEQYF,TGTGCCAGCAGTTACTCCAAGGTGGGCAACGAGCAGTACTTC
TRBJ2-5,TRBD1,TRBV20-1,NA,CSASVGTGFFQETQYF,TGCAGTGCTAGTGTCGGGACAGGGTTCTTCCAAGAGACCCAGTACTTC
TRBJ2-1,NA,TRBV5-8,NA,CASSTGLLFNNEQFF,TGTGCCAGCAGCACCGGACTACTCTTCAACAATGAGCAGTTCTTC
TRBJ2-7,NA,TRBV27,NA,CASSLSSGYEQYF,TGTGCCAGCAGTTTATCCAGCGGCTACGAGCAGTACTTC
TRBJ2-3,NA,TRBV28,NA,CASSFAEGRGAGTDTQYF,TGTGCCAGCAGCTTTGCCGAGGGCAGGGGGGCCGGCACAGATACGCAGTATTTT
TRBJ1-4,NA,TRBV28,NA,CASSLSNLGAAEKLFF,TGTGCCAGCAGTTTAAGCAACCTTGGTGCCGCTGAAAAACTGTTTTTT
TRBJ2-3,NA,TRBV25-1,NA,CASSHARDTDTQYF,TGTGCCAGCAGTCACGCCCGGGACACAGATACGCAGTATTTT
TRBJ2-5,NA,TRBV5-4,NA,CASSLVRKGGETQYF,TGTGCCAGCAGCTTGGTCCGTAAAGGTGGAGAGACCCAGTACTTC
TRBJ2-3,NA,TRBV27,NA,CASSSSRRVTTQYF,TGTGCCAGCAGTTCTAGCCGCCGGGTGACTACGCAGTATTTT
TRBJ2-2,NA,TRBV21-1,NA,CASSTAPLAGVTGELFF,TGTGCCAGCAGCACCGCCCCACTAGCGGGAGTTACCGGGGAGCTGTTTTTT
TRBJ2-5,TRBD2,TRBV27,once,CASSQVGLSPGETQYF,TGTGCCAGCAGTCAAGTGGGACTATCGCCTGGAGAGACCCAGTACTTC
TRBJ2-3,NA,TRBV29-1,NA,CSVVLIGTDTQYF,TGCAGCGTTGTTTTAATCGGCACAGATACGCAGTATTTT
TRBJ1-2,TRBD1,TRBV6-6,NA,CASSYNDRGMTYGYTF,TGTGCCAGCAGTTACAATGACAGGGGTATGACCTATGGCTACACCTTC
TRBJ2-7,NA,TRBV11-3,NA,CASSLVRGDEQYF,TGTGCCAGCAGCTTAGTCAGGGGCGACGAGCAGTACTTC
TRBJ2-7,TRBD2,TRBV7-9,NA,CASSLGDYYEQYF,TGTGCCAGCAGCTTAGGGGACTACTACGAGCAGTACTTC
TRBJ2-3,TRBD2,TRBV10-1,NA,CASSEMGGDTQYF,TGCGCCAGCAGTGAGATGGGGGGGGATACGCAGTATTTT
TRBJ2-2,NA,TRBV9,NA,CASSASSGELFF,TGTGCCAGCAGCGCGAGTTCCGGGGAGCTGTTTTTT
TRBJ2-3,TRBD2,TRBV3-1/TRBV3-2,NA,CASSQQSGRFQTDTQYF,TGTGCCAGCAGCCAACAAAGCGGGAGGTTTCAGACAGATACGCAGTATTTT
TRBJ2-5,NA,TRBV9,NA,CASSVGVQAIQETQYF,TGCGCCAGCAGCGTAGGGGTACAGGCCATTCAAGAGACCCAGTACTTC
TRBJ2-7,NA,TRBV7-8,NA,CASRSLSSYEQYF,TGTGCCAGCAGGTCACTCTCCTCCTACGAGCAGTACTTC
TRBJ1-4,NA,TRBV18,NA,CASSPAERELFF,TGTGCCAGCTCACCCGCCGAGAGGGAACTGTTTTTT
TRBJ1-1,NA,TRBV10-2,NA,CASIRENTEAFF,TGCGCCAGCATCCGAGAGAACACTGAAGCTTTCTTT
TRBJ2-1,NA,TRBV7-6,NA,CASSLGGASYNEQFF,TGTGCCAGCAGCTTAGGGGGCGCTTCCTACAATGAGCAGTTCTTC
TRBJ1-2,NA,TRBV6-5,NA,CASSYSQGNYGYTF,TGTGCCAGCAGTTACTCTCAGGGAAACTATGGCTACACCTTC
TRBJ1-1,NA,TRBV5-5,NA,CASSLGHTEAFF,TGTGCCAGCAGCTTGGGGCACACTGAAGCTTTCTTT
TRBJ2-5,NA,TRBV18,NA,CASSPTWGQETQYF,TGTGCCAGCTCACCCACCTGGGGCCAGGAGACCCAGTACTTC
TRBJ2-5,NA,TRBV4-3,NA,CASSQDFTQGGETQYF,TGCGCCAGCAGCCAAGATTTTACGCAGGGTGGGGAGACCCAGTACTTC
TRBJ1-2,TRBD1,TRBV3-1/TRBV3-2,NA,CASSQVGQGIDGYTF,TGTGCCAGCAGCCAAGTTGGACAGGGAATCGACGGCTACACCTTC
TRBJ2-2,NA,TRBV12-5,NA,CASGLWERGAVF,TGTGCTAGTGGTTTGTGGGAACGGGGAGCTGTTTTT
TRBJ2-7,TRBD1,TRBV4-3,NA,CASSQGRDSYYEQYF,TGCGCCAGCAGCCAAGGCCGGGACAGTTACTACGAGCAGTACTTC